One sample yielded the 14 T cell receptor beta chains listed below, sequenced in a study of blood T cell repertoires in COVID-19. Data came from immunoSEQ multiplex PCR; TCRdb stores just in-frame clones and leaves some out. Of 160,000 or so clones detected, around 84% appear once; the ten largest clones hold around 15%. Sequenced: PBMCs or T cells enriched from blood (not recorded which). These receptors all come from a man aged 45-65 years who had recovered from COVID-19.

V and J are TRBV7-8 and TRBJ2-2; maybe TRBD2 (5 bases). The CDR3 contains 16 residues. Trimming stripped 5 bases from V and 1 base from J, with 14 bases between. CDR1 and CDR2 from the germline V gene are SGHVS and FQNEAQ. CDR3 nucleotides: TGTGCCAGCAGCCAGTACGGACTGATGAACACCGGGGAGCTGTTTTTT. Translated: CASSQYGLMNTGELFF.

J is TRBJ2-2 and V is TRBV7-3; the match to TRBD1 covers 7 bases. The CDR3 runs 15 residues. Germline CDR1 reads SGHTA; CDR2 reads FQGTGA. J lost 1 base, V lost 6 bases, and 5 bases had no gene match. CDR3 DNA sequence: TGTGCCAGCAGGAGGACAGGAATGAACACCGGGGAGCTGTTTTTT. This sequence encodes CASRRTGMNTGELFF.

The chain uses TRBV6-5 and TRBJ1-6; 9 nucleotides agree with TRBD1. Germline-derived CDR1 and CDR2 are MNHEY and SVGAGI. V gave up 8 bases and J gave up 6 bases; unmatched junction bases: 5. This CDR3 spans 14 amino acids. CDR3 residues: CASRRDRANSPLHF. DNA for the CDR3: TGTGCCAGCCGAAGGGACAGGGCTAATTCACCCCTCCACTTT.

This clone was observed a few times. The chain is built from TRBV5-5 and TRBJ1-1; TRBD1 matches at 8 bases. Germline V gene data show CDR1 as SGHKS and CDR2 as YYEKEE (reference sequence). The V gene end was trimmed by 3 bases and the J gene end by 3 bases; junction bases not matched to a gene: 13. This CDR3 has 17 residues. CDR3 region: CASSSRIAGGGHTEAFF. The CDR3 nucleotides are TGTGCCAGCAGCTCCAGGATAGCAGGGGGCGGCCACACTGAAGCTTTCTTT.

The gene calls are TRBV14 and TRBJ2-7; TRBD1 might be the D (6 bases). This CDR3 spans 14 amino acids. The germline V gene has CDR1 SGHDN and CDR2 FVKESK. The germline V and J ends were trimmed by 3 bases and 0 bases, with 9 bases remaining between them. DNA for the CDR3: TGTGCCAGCAGCCAGCGGACAGTCTCCTACGAGCAGTACTTC. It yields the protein CASSQRTVSYEQYF.

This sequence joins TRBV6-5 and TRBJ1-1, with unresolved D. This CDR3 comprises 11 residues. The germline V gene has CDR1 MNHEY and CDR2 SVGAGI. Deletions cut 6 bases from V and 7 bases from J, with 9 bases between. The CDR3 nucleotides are TGTGCCAGCAGCCGGGCGGGTGAAGCTTTCTTT. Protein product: CASSRAGEAFF.

DNA for the CDR3: TGTGCCACCAGCAATCTCCGGGACAGAAGCAATCAGCCCCAGCATTTT. This codes for CATSNLRDRSNQPQHF. The chain combines TRBV15 with TRBJ1-5; TRBD1 agrees at 7 bases. After removal of 4 bases from V and 1 base from J, the junction contained 7 bases not matched to a gene. CDR1 and CDR2 from the germline V gene are LNHNV and YYDKDF (reference sequence). This CDR3 spans 16 amino acids.

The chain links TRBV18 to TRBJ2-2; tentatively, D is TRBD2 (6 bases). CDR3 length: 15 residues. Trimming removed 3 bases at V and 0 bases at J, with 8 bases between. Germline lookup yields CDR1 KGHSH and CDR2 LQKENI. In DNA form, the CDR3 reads TGTGCCAGCTCACCGGCGGGGTCGAACACCGGGGAGCTGTTTTTT. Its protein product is CASSPAGSNTGELFF.

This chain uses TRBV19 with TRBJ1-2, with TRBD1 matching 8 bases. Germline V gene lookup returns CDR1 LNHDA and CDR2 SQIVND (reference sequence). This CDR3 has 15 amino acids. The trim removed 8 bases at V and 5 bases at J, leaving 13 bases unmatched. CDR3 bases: TGTGCCAGTTCTGCACAGGGGGTAGTGGGGTATGGCTACACCTTC. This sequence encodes CASSAQGVVGYGYTF.

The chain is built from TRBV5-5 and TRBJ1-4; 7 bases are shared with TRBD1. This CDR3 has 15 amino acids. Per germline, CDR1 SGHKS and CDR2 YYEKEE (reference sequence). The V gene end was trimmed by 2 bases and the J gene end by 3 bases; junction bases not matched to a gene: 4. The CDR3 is CASSLQGLANEKLFF. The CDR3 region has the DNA TGTGCCAGCAGCTTACAGGGGCTTGCTAATGAAAAACTGTTTTTT.

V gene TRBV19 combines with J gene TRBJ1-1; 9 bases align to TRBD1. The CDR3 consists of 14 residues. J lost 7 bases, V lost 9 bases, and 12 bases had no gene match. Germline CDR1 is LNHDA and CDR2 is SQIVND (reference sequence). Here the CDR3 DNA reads TGTGCCAGCAAGGGGCACAGGGGGCTAGATGAAGCTTTCTTT. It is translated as CASKGHRGLDEAFF.

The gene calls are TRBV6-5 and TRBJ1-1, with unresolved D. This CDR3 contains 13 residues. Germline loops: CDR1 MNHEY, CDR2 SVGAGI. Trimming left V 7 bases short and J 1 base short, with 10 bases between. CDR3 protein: CASISYRNTEAFF. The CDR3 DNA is TGTGCCAGCATTTCCTACCGGAACACTGAAGCTTTCTTT.

The CDR3 DNA reads TGTGCCAGCAGCTTAGATCTATACGAGCAGTACTTC. Its protein is CASSLDLYEQYF. The rearrangement uses TRBV7-2 and TRBJ2-7; D is unclear. Trimming pared 1 base from V and 4 bases from J, leaving 5 bases between. In germline, CDR1 is SGHTA, CDR2 FQGNSA. CDR3 length: 12 amino acids.

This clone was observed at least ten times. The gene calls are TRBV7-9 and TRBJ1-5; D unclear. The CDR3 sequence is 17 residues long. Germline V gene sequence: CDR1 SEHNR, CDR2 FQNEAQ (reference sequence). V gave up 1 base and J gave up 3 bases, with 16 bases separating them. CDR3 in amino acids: CASSLDLRSQDNQPQHF. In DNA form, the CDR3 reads TGTGCCAGCAGCTTAGACTTACGGTCGCAGGACAATCAGCCCCAGCATTTT.